The TCR beta chain under discussion was sequenced for a study of T-cell reconstitution after alpha-beta-depleted transplantation in children. This clonotype was observed a few times. Its antigen is still unknown. General study results and limits: One year after transplant, T-cell counts and diversity came mostly from newly produced T cells.

Unique molecular identifiers were incorporated when the TCRbeta library was constructed. TCRdb re-derived calls from the PCR reads in MiXCR, one entry per CDR3 protein. The sample lists some 26,000 distinct CDR3 sequences, about a sixth seen once, with around 38% in the top ten. Sequences were derived from PBMCs, mostly from graft donor cells, sampled 60 days after TCRalphabeta/CD19-depleted stem cell transplant. The receptor was derived from a male patient aged 2 to 10 who had a stem cell transplant for acute lymphoblastic leukemia, so the T cells may come from the graft donor.

The chain's CDR3 is CASSFTGTGGISVTEAFF. DNA for the CDR3: TGCGCCAGCAGCTTTACCGGGACAGGGGGTATCTCTGTCACTGAAGCTTTCTTT. This sequence joins TRBV5-1 and TRBJ1-1, with TRBD1 matching 11 bases. The CDR3 covers 18 residues. Losses at the gene ends were 2 bases for V and 4 bases for J; bases not matched to a gene: 13. Germline CDR1 is SGHRS and CDR2 is YFSETQ. Variable domain in full (rest from reference TRBV5-1 and TRBJ1-1): KAGVTQTPRYLIKTRGQQVTLSCSPISGHRSVSWYQQTPGQGLQFLFEYFSETQRNKGNFPGRFSGRQFSNSRSEMNVSTLELGDSALYLCASSFTGTGGISVTEAFFGQGTRLTVV.